These T cell receptor beta chains were read from a single sample in a study of blood T cell repertoires in COVID-19. The protocol was immunoSEQ multiplex PCR, while the TCRdb copy is restricted to in-frame clones and leaves out a portion. The data hold over 200,000 clones, with about 86% observed a single time. The sequencing sample was made of peripheral blood. These receptors were collected from an older man with acute or convalescent COVID-19. The CDR3 runs from the conserved cysteine through the conserved F or W. A D gene is named only where the DNA matches it firmly. Clone size appears in some rows only: once, few, many, or a class for an expanded clone.

NA	NA	TRBV6-5	TRBJ1-2	TGTGCCAGCACCACCCCTGGGGGGGGTGGCTACACCTTC	CASTTPGGGGYTF
NA	NA	TRBV6-5	TRBJ2-5	TGTGCCAGCGTAGACAGTGGGGCGTGGGAAGAGACCCAGTACTTC	CASVDSGAWEETQYF
NA	NA	TRBV5-1	TRBJ2-7	TGCGCCAGCGGTGAGGGAGGGGGGGCCTACGAGCAGTACTTC	CASGEGGGAYEQYF
TRBD2	NA	TRBV3-1/TRBV3-2	TRBJ2-5	TGTGCCAGCAGCCAAGGATGGGCGGGAGGGCAAGAGACCCAGTACTTC	CASSQGWAGGQETQYF
NA	NA	TRBV2	TRBJ2-5	TGTGCCAGCAGGGGGGCCCCGGGGGAGACCCAGTACTTC	CASRGAPGETQYF
NA	once	TRBV28	TRBJ2-1	TGTGCCAGCAGTCTCCCGGGGGGCGGGGGCCTAAGCTCCTACAATGAGCAGTTCTTC	CASSLPGGGGLSSYNEQFF
TRBD1	NA	TRBV5-1	TRBJ2-1	TGCGCCAGCAGCGCGGACAGGGGAAATGAGCAGTTCTTC	CASSADRGNEQFF
TRBD1	NA	TRBV15	TRBJ2-7	TGTGCCACCAGCAGAGGGGGGACAGACTACGAGCAGTACTTC	CATSRGGTDYEQYF
NA	NA	TRBV10-3	TRBJ2-1	TGTGCCATCACTCAGGAAAACTACAATGAGCAGTTCTTC	CAITQENYNEQFF
TRBD1	few	TRBV10-1	TRBJ2-5	TGCGCCAGCAGTCGGGACAGTCAAGAGACCCAGTACTTC	CASSRDSQETQYF
TRBD2	NA	TRBV24-1	TRBJ2-1	TGTGCCACCAGTGTTATGAGCGGGAGCTCGGTTGAGCAGTTCTTC	CATSVMSGSSVEQFF
NA	NA	TRBV14	TRBJ2-7	TGTGCCAGCAGCCGTTCGGGACACTTATACGAGCAGTACTTC	CASSRSGHLYEQYF
TRBD1	NA	TRBV5-1	TRBJ2-7	TGCGCCAGCAGCTTGGCCCCCGGACAGGTTCTCTACGAGCAGTACTTC	CASSLAPGQVLYEQYF
NA	NA	TRBV7-9	TRBJ1-2	TGTGCCAGCAACCAACTACCAAGTGGCTATGGCTACACCTTC	CASNQLPSGYGYTF
TRBD2	NA	TRBV14	TRBJ2-3	TGTGCCAGCAGCCGCGGGACTAGCGGGATCGGGAGCACAGATACGCAGTATTTT	CASSRGTSGIGSTDTQYF
NA	NA	TRBV3-1/TRBV3-2	TRBJ1-1	TGTGCCAGCAGCCAACCACAGGGGAACACTGAAGCTTTCTTT	CASSQPQGNTEAFF
NA	once	TRBV3-1/TRBV3-2	TRBJ2-2	TGTGCCAGCAGCCAGAGGCAGGGTACCGGGGAGCTGTTTTTT	CASSQRQGTGELFF
NA	NA	TRBV30	TRBJ1-2	TGTGCCTGGAGTCCGGGCTATGGCTACACCTTC	CAWSPGYGYTF
NA	once	TRBV28	TRBJ1-5	TGTGCCAGCAGAACTCTTAACAGAGATAGCAATCAGCCCCAGCATTTT	CASRTLNRDSNQPQHF
TRBD2	NA	TRBV19	TRBJ2-5	TGTGCCAGTAGTATGGGAGCGGGGGTGGAGACCCAGTACTTC	CASSMGAGVETQYF
NA	NA	TRBV3-1/TRBV3-2	TRBJ2-5	TGTGCCAGCAGCCAAGACGGGACACGTGAGACCCAGTACTTC	CASSQDGTRETQYF
TRBD2	once	TRBV19	TRBJ2-5	TGTGCCAGTAGTATAGGTGGACTAGCGGGGGGAGAGACCCAGTACTTC	CASSIGGLAGGETQYF
TRBD2	NA	TRBV7-3	TRBJ2-7	TGTGCCAGCAGCTTAGGTCCGGGGGGTGAGCAGTACTTC	CASSLGPGGEQYF
NA	NA	TRBV28	TRBJ2-1	TGTGCCAGCAGTTTAGTAACAGCAATGAATGAGCAGTTCTTC	CASSLVTAMNEQFF
NA	NA	TRBV4-1	TRBJ2-5	TGCGCCAGCAGCCAAACGTTGCGGGAAGTCAGAACCCAGTACTTC	CASSQTLREVRTQYF
NA	NA	TRBV11-2	TRBJ2-1	TGTGCCAGCAGCTTATCTAGAGGCACCTACAATGAGCAGTTCTTC	CASSLSRGTYNEQFF
NA	NA	TRBV6-5	TRBJ1-1	TGTGCCAGCAGCCGAGTGGGCAGGGTGACCACTGAAGCTTTCTTT	CASSRVGRVTTEAFF
NA	NA	TRBV28	TRBJ1-5	TGTGCCAGCGCGGGGGAGTTAGGAAGTCAGCCCCAGCATTTT	CASAGELGSQPQHF
NA	NA	TRBV6-2/TRBV6-3	TRBJ1-2	TGTGCCAGCAGCTCCAGGACAGCAAGCGTTCTCTATGGCTACACCTTC	CASSSRTASVLYGYTF
TRBD1	NA	TRBV27	TRBJ1-2	TGTGCCAGCAGTAGGGGACAGGGTGGCTATGGCTACACCTTC	CASSRGQGGYGYTF
NA	NA	TRBV27	TRBJ2-5	TGTGTCAGCAGTTTAGCTGGGGGGACAGCACAAGAGACCCAGTACTTC	CVSSLAGGTAQETQYF
NA	NA	TRBV3-1/TRBV3-2	TRBJ1-1	TGTGCCAGCAGCCAAGGGGACTTCAACACTGAAGCTTTCTTT	CASSQGDFNTEAFF
TRBD2	NA	TRBV19	TRBJ2-3	TGTGCCAGTAGTAGTAAGCTAGCGGGAGGCTTAGATACGCAGTATTTT	CASSSKLAGGLDTQYF
NA	NA	TRBV24-1	TRBJ2-1	TGTGCCACCAGTGACGGCACTCGCGGCTTTGGATACAATGAGCAGTTCTTC	CATSDGTRGFGYNEQFF
TRBD1	NA	TRBV10-2	TRBJ2-7	TGCGCCAGTCGGGAGACAGGGGGCTCCTACGAGCAGTACTTC	CASRETGGSYEQYF
TRBD1	NA	TRBV18	TRBJ1-1	TGTGCCAGCTCACCCCCTAACCTAGACAGGGGGCGCACTGAAGCTTTCTTT	CASSPPNLDRGRTEAFF
TRBD1	NA	TRBV6-1	TRBJ1-6	TGTGCCAGCAGTGAAGAGGTTTGGGACAGGGCCAATTCACCCCTCCACTTT	CASSEEVWDRANSPLHF
TRBD2	NA	TRBV7-3	TRBJ2-2	TGTGCCAGCAGCTTAGTGGCGGGAGGGAACACCGGGGAGCTGTTTTTT	CASSLVAGGNTGELFF
NA	NA	TRBV5-4	TRBJ2-1	TGTGCCAGCAGCTCCGGTGGAGGTAGCTCCTACAATGAGCAGTTCTTC	CASSSGGGSSYNEQFF
TRBD2	NA	TRBV5-4	TRBJ2-7	TGTGCCAGCAGCCGGACTAGCACCTACGAGCAGTACTTC	CASSRTSTYEQYF
NA	NA	TRBV19	TRBJ2-5	TGTGCCAGTCGCGGTGGGGGGTTACGGACAGGACAAGAGACCCAGTACTTC	CASRGGGLRTGQETQYF
TRBD1	NA	TRBV7-9	TRBJ1-4	TGTGCCAGCAGCTCGGGACAGAATAATGAAAAACTGTTTTTT	CASSSGQNNEKLFF
NA	once	TRBV9	TRBJ2-7	TGTGCCAGCAGCGTAGCAGGGTCTCCCTACGAGCAGTACTTC	CASSVAGSPYEQYF
TRBD2	NA	TRBV7-3	TRBJ2-7	TGTGCCAGCAGCTCCGGGACTAGGGCCGGCGAGCAGTACTTC	CASSSGTRAGEQYF
TRBD1	NA	TRBV7-8	TRBJ1-3	TGTGCCAGCAGCTTAGACGGGGTCGGGACAGTTGGAAACACCATATATTTT	CASSLDGVGTVGNTIYF
TRBD2	NA	TRBV2	TRBJ2-7	TGTGCCAGCAGTGATACTAGCGGGAGGAACGAGCAGTACTTC	CASSDTSGRNEQYF
TRBD1	NA	TRBV7-2	TRBJ2-1	TGTGCCAGCAGCCCCGACAGGGGTCTCTATGAGCAGTTCTTC	CASSPDRGLYEQFF
TRBD2	NA	TRBV2	TRBJ2-4	TGTGCCAGCAGTCCCCCTAGCGGGGGGAACGGCATTCAGTACTTC	CASSPPSGGNGIQYF
TRBD2	NA	TRBV5-1	TRBJ2-1	TGCGCCAGCAGCTTGGATCTCCTAGCGGGTATCAATGAGCAGTTCTTC	CASSLDLLAGINEQFF
NA	few	TRBV7-8	TRBJ2-7	TGTGCCAGCAGCTACAGAGACGATTACGAGCAGTACTTC	CASSYRDDYEQYF
TRBD1	NA	TRBV11-1	TRBJ2-7	TGTGCCAGCAGAAGGGGGACAGGGAACGAGCAGTACTTC	CASRRGTGNEQYF